The TCR beta chain described here comes from a study of blood T cell repertoires in COVID-19. Germline CDR1 SGHNT, CDR2 YYREEE (reference sequence). This CDR3 has 15 amino acids. Trimming cost V 4 bases and J 1 base, with 14 bases left between them. Method: immunoSEQ multiplex PCR; TCRdb's copy keeps in-frame clones and lacks some. The sample holds 100,000 or so clones; nearly 95% are singletons and the top ten take about 4.5%. The clonotype was recovered from a human donor with active COVID-19. The donor label of this sample is uncertain. V gene TRBV5-4 combines with J gene TRBJ1-2; TRBD1 is a possible D gene (6 bases). What was sequenced was peripheral blood. CDR3 DNA sequence: TGTGCCAGCAGCAGACCAGGGGTTTATAACTATGGCTACACCTTC. Protein product: CASSRPGVYNYGYTF.